Listed here is a single T cell receptor (beta chain). The V gene's germline CDR1 is ENHRY and CDR2 SYGVKD. The CDR3 covers 13 residues. J lost 5 bases, V lost 7 bases, and 5 bases had no gene match. The record originates from a study of cytomegalovirus exposure and HLA in healthy donors. Produced via immunoSEQ multiplex PCR; TCRdb's table is partial and in-frame only. The sample lists about 360,000 clones; roughly 89% were seen once. J is TRBJ2-3 and V is TRBV10-3; 8 nucleotides agree with TRBD1. This receptor was taken from a woman younger than 30 in good health and CMV-seronegative. The material sequenced was PBMCs. The CDR3 reads CAIMVRGLDTQYF. CDR3 DNA: TGTGCCATCATGGTCAGGGGGCTAGATACGCAGTATTTT.